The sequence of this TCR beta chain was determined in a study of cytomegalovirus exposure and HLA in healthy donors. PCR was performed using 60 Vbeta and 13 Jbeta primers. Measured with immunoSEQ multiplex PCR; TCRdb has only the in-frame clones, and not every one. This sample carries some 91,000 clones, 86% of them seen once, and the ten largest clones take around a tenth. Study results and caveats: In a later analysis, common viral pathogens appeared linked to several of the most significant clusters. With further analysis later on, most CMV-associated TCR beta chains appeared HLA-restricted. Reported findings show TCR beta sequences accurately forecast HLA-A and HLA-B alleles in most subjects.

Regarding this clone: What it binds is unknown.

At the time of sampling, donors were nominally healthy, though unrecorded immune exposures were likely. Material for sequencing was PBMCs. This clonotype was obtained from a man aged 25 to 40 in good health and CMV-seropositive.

CDR3 sequence (DNA): TGTGCCAGCAGTGAAGCGCTTCGGGTCTACAATGAGCAGTTCTTC. As protein: CASSEALRVYNEQFF. The chain couples TRBV6-1 to TRBJ2-1; D remains unclear. The CDR3 contains 15 residues. Germline V gives CDR1 MNHNS, CDR2 SASEGT. Deletions cut 0 bases from V and 3 bases from J, with 9 bases between.